The 3 T cell receptor beta chains reported below all come from one sample, sequenced in a study of CD8+ T cells in alopecia areata. cDNA serving as the sequencing template came from extracted, reverse transcribed RNA. Here immunoSEQ multiplex PCR was the method, and the copy in TCRdb shows in-frame clones only, minus some. The profile shows 150,000 or so clones, roughly 50% of them singletons. The source material was CD4+ T cells sorted from blood. The receptors were sampled from a human donor with alopecia areata.

This chain joins TRBV27 and TRBJ1-5; D is perhaps TRBD1 (6 bases). The germline CDR1 and CDR2 sequences are MNHEY and SMNVEV (reference sequence). This CDR3 is built from 16 residues. V was shortened by 6 bases and J by 0 bases, with 15 bases between the two germline ends. The CDR3 nucleotides read TGTGCCAGCAGCCGGACAGTTACCTATAGCAATCAGCCCCAGCATTTT. Translated: CASSRTVTYSNQPQHF.

V usage is TRBV4-2 and J usage is TRBJ1-5; no clear D gene. Germline values: CDR1 LGHNA, CDR2 YNFKEQ. CDR3 length: 14 amino acids. Trimming removed 1 base from V and 3 bases from J, with 7 bases in between. CDR3: CASSQGRINQPQHF. DNA for the CDR3: TGTGCCAGCAGCCAAGGGAGGATCAATCAGCCCCAGCATTTT.

The V gene is TRBV6-6, the J gene TRBJ2-5; D not certain. CDR1 MNHNY and CDR2 SVGAGI come from the germline V gene (reference sequence). Trimming stripped 7 bases from V and 3 bases from J, with 12 bases between. The CDR3 is 13 residues long. In DNA, the CDR3 is TGTGCCAGCACACAGACACCCAAAGAGACCCAGTACTTC. Residues: CASTQTPKETQYF.